Listed below are T cell receptor beta chains from one sample, sequenced in a study of blood T cell repertoires in COVID-19. TCRdb's copy holds only in-frame clones and misses some; the assay was immunoSEQ multiplex PCR. The table lists some 69,000 clones, 90% of them singletons. Sequencing was carried out using peripheral blood. The source is a man between 60 and 75 years old with acute or convalescent COVID-19. Both conserved end residues are part of each CDR3. A D gene is named only where the DNA matches it firmly. The size entry is marked missing in some rows and otherwise reads once, few, many or a size class.

d_call j_call clone_size v_call cdr3_aa cdr3_nt
- TRBJ1-5 - TRBV19 CASSIGGGASSYSNQPQHF TGTGCCAGTAGTATAGGAGGGGGGGCAAGTTCTTATAGCAATCAGCCCCAGCATTTT
- TRBJ1-4 - TRBV19 CASSMRAATNEKLFF TGTGCCAGTAGTATGAGGGCAGCCACTAATGAAAAACTGTTTTTT
TRBD2 TRBJ2-3 - TRBV5-1 CASSPPGLAGGPGPDTQYF TGCGCCAGCAGCCCCCCGGGACTAGCGGGGGGCCCTGGGCCAGATACGCAGTATTTT
TRBD1 TRBJ1-3 - TRBV3-1/TRBV3-2 CASSPSTGGFGNTIYF TGTGCCAGCAGTCCTTCCACAGGGGGCTTTGGAAACACCATATATTTT
TRBD1 TRBJ1-2 few TRBV19 CASYSPGGARSGYTF TGTGCCAGTTATTCCCCAGGGGGCGCCCGGAGTGGCTACACCTTC
TRBD1 TRBJ1-2 - TRBV6-5 CASSSAGTGGSGYTF TGTGCCAGCAGTTCCGCCGGGACAGGGGGCTCTGGCTACACCTTC
- TRBJ1-6 - TRBV6-6 CASSYSAGIGSPLHF TGTGCCAGCAGTTACTCCGCGGGGATCGGTTCACCCCTCCACTTT
- TRBJ1-3 - TRBV4-2 CASSQDLAAGGNTIYF TGTGCCAGCAGCCAAGATTTGGCGGCAGGGGGAAACACCATATATTTT
- TRBJ1-2 - TRBV6-5 CASSRGPQVNYGYTF TGTGCCAGCAGTAGGGGCCCCCAGGTTAACTATGGCTACACCTTC
- TRBJ2-3 - TRBV18 CASSPDITSTDTQYF TGTGCCAGCTCACCGGACATTACTAGCACAGATACGCAGTATTTT
TRBD1 TRBJ1-5 once TRBV5-6 CASSMGDRGHQPQHF TGTGCCAGCAGCATGGGGGACAGGGGGCATCAGCCCCAGCATTTT
TRBD1 TRBJ2-6 - TRBV5-1 CASSSGTGTSGANVLTF TGCGCCAGCAGCTCCGGGACAGGGACTTCTGGGGCCAACGTCCTGACTTTC
TRBD1 TRBJ1-3 - TRBV6-5 CASLRDRDGNTIYF TGTGCCAGTCTAAGGGACAGGGACGGAAACACCATATATTTT
- TRBJ1-2 - TRBV18 CASSPSQGEKGYTF TGTGCCAGCTCACCTTCTCAGGGCGAGAAAGGCTACACCTTC
TRBD1 TRBJ1-1 few TRBV4-1 CASSEAGGKNTEAFF TGCGCCAGCAGCGAGGCAGGGGGCAAGAACACTGAAGCTTTCTTT
TRBD1 TRBJ2-7 - TRBV4-1 CASSQDRGNINYEQYF TGCGCCAGCAGCCAGGACAGGGGTAATATTAACTACGAGCAGTACTTC
- TRBJ1-1 - TRBV27 CASSSLPTGPDEHTEAFF TGTGCCAGCAGTTCCCTCCCAACGGGTCCTGATGAGCACACTGAAGCTTTCTTT
TRBD1 TRBJ1-2 - TRBV6-7 CASVTRDSPPNYGYTF TGTGCCAGCGTCACTAGGGACAGTCCGCCTAACTATGGCTACACCTTC
TRBD1 TRBJ1-2 - TRBV27 CASSVDRVEGYTF TGTGCCAGCAGTGTGGACAGGGTGGAAGGCTACACCTTC
- TRBJ2-7 - TRBV24-1 CATQSDEQYF TGTGCCACCCAGTCTGACGAGCAGTACTTC
- TRBJ1-2 - TRBV5-1 CASSQQGPLTDGYTF TGCGCCAGCAGCCAGCAGGGCCCCCTCACCGATGGCTACACCTTC
TRBD1 TRBJ1-3 once TRBV18 CASSNDRAGNTIYF TGTGCCAGCTCAAATGACAGGGCTGGAAACACCATATATTTT
TRBD1 TRBJ1-3 - TRBV30 CAWSQTGVGNTIYF TGTGCCTGGAGCCAAACAGGGGTTGGAAACACCATATATTTT
TRBD1 TRBJ1-4 - TRBV10-2 CASRKQGYATNEKLFF TGCGCCAGCAGGAAACAGGGGTATGCAACTAATGAAAAACTGTTTTTT
- TRBJ1-2 - TRBV6-1 CASSEYPGSNYGYTF TGTGCCAGCAGTGAATACCCGGGGAGTAACTATGGCTACACCTTC
- TRBJ1-2 - TRBV7-2 CASSQKGGYGRGYTF TGTGCCAGCAGCCAAAAGGGGGGGTACGGACGCGGCTACACCTTC
- TRBJ1-5 - TRBV30 CAWSLSGTPISQHF TGTGCCTGGAGTCTCAGCGGAACCCCAATCTCCCAGCATTTT
- TRBJ1-1 - TRBV5-6 CASSLLGVNTEAFF TGTGCCAGCAGCTTGTTAGGGGTCAACACTGAAGCTTTCTTT
- TRBJ1-2 - TRBV29-1 CSAAGGVHGYGYTF TGCAGCGCCGCGGGGGGGGTCCACGGCTATGGCTACACCTTC
TRBD1 TRBJ1-1 - TRBV5-6 CASRSDRGAEAFF TGTGCCAGCAGGTCCGACAGGGGGGCTGAAGCTTTCTTT
TRBD2 TRBJ2-7 few TRBV30 CACGLAGYEQYF TGTGCCTGTGGACTAGCGGGGTACGAGCAGTACTTC
- TRBJ2-7 few TRBV11-2 CASSSTSEQYF TGTGCCAGCAGCTCGACATCCGAGCAGTACTTC
TRBD1 TRBJ2-5 - TRBV5-4 CASTRGERTGGETQYF TGTGCCAGCACCCGGGGGGAGAGGACAGGGGGAGAGACCCAGTACTTC
- TRBJ1-6 once TRBV2 CASSSQQGPGTPLHF TGTGCCAGCAGTTCACAACAGGGACCAGGGACACCCCTCCACTTT
TRBD1 TRBJ2-3 - TRBV30 CAWGTGVPRDTQYF TGTGCCTGGGGGACAGGGGTGCCTCGGGATACGCAGTATTTT
TRBD1 TRBJ2-7 once TRBV5-6 CASSPPGTGDFRGQYF TGTGCCAGCAGCCCTCCCGGGACAGGGGACTTCAGGGGGCAGTACTTC
- TRBJ1-2 - TRBV7-2 CASSLKSGGLFQTGGYTF TGTGCCAGCAGCTTAAAATCGGGGGGCTTATTTCAGACGGGTGGCTACACCTTC
TRBD1 TRBJ2-7 - TRBV11-2 CASSSLGQGVYEQYF TGTGCCAGCAGCTCCCTGGGACAGGGGGTTTACGAGCAGTACTTC
- TRBJ1-6 - TRBV4-1 CASSQGSSPLHF TGCGCCAGCAGCCAAGGGAGTTCACCCCTCCACTTT
- TRBJ1-3 - TRBV19 CASSIEGTGNTIYF TGTGCCAGTAGTATTGAGGGCACCGGAAACACCATATATTTT
TRBD2 TRBJ2-7 once TRBV7-9 CASSYRTSGGSYEQYF TGTGCCAGCAGCTACCGGACTAGCGGGGGGTCCTACGAGCAGTACTTC
TRBD1 TRBJ1-4 - TRBV5-1 CASSPASGGIAEKLFF TGCGCCAGCAGTCCCGCCTCAGGGGGCATAGCCGAAAAACTGTTTTTT
- TRBJ1-3 - TRBV4-1 CASSQDRGGNTIYF TGCGCCAGCAGCCAAGATCGGGGGGGAAACACCATATATTTT
TRBD1 TRBJ2-3 - TRBV2 CASGRDRRYTDTQYF TGTGCCAGCGGCCGGGACAGGCGTTACACAGATACGCAGTATTTT
TRBD1 TRBJ1-6 - TRBV7-9 CASSPPRQGSPLHF TGTGCCAGCAGCCCTCCACGACAGGGATCACCCCTCCACTTT
- TRBJ2-3 - TRBV7-2 CASSLAPAGLTDTQYF TGTGCCAGCAGCTTAGCGCCCGCGGGGCTCACAGATACGCAGTATTTT
- TRBJ1-1 - TRBV14 CASSGFDRPNTEAFF TGTGCCAGCAGCGGGTTCGACAGACCGAACACTGAAGCTTTCTTT
TRBD1 TRBJ1-3 - TRBV5-1 CASSLSQGAASGNTIYF TGCGCCAGCAGCTTGTCCCAGGGGGCCGCCTCTGGAAACACCATATATTTT
- TRBJ1-4 - TRBV12-3/TRBV12-4 CASSEGSEKLFF TGTGCCAGCAGTGAGGGATCGGAAAAACTGTTTTTT
TRBD1 TRBJ2-2 - TRBV25-1 CASSAWDRGLVAGELFF TGTGCCAGCAGCGCATGGGACAGGGGGCTAGTGGCCGGGGAGCTGTTTTTT
TRBD1 TRBJ1-1 - TRBV11-3 CASSLKGTGVTEAFF TGTGCCAGCAGCTTAAAAGGGACAGGGGTCACTGAAGCTTTCTTT